This TCR beta chain was retrieved from a study of blood T cell repertoires in COVID-19. The wider study: The United States, Italy and Spain were the sources of the acute and convalescent COVID-19 samples.

TCRdb keeps only in-frame clones here, not all; method: immunoSEQ multiplex PCR. Of 35,000 to 45,000 clones detected, more than 90% appear once; the ten largest clones hold 4.5% to 7%. This clone was seen a handful of times. V dropped 1 base and J dropped 4 bases, with 8 bases sitting between them. The germline gives CDR1 LGHDT, CDR2 YNNKEL (reference sequence). This CDR3 is built from 14 residues. This chain connects TRBV3-1 (or the pseudogene TRBV3-2) to TRBJ2-1; possibly TRBD1 for D (5 bases). This clonotype was sampled from a woman of 80 years or more with acute or convalescent COVID-19. Sequencing used peripheral blood. CDR3 in DNA: TGTGCCAGCAGCCAAGGGACACCTTACAATGAGCAGTTCTTC. Its protein is CASSQGTPYNEQFF.